This TCR beta chain is from a study of cytotoxic CD8 clonotypes in ibrutinib-treated CLL. Germline CDR1 is LNHNV and CDR2 is YYDKDF (reference sequence). This CDR3 region has 16 residues. Trimming shortened V by 0 bases and J by 4 bases, and 16 bases separated the two germline ends. With sequencing, the targeted depth ranged from 1 in 200,000 to 1 in 1 million T cells. Method: immunoSEQ multiplex PCR; TCRdb's copy keeps in-frame clones and lacks some. The sample yields about 68,000 clones, about two thirds seen once. This sample comprised PBMCs, obtained after 12 months of ibrutinib treatment. The rearrangement links TRBV15 to TRBJ2-7; no reliable D call. The clonotype was recovered from a human donor with chronic lymphocytic leukemia. This CDR3 reads CATSRDRAEPLYEQYF. Here the CDR3 DNA reads TGTGCCACCAGCAGAGATAGGGCAGAGCCTCTATACGAGCAGTACTTC.